The rows below give T cell receptor beta chains drawn from one sample of a study of monozygotic twins with inflammatory bowel disease. Reanalyzing the 5' RACE reads, TCRdb keeps one entry per CDR3 protein, without DNA. The table gives just over 300,000 distinct CDR3 sequences; the top ten clones make up roughly 5.2% of it. Sequencing was carried out using blood. The receptors originated from a human donor with ulcerative colitis or Crohn's disease, or a healthy co-twin of an affected twin (not recorded which). CDR3s include the opening cysteine and the closing phenylalanine or tryptophan.

J gene: TRBJ2-3; V gene: TRBV25-1; CDR3 protein: CASSESDRGADTQYF
J gene: TRBJ1-5; V gene: TRBV28; CDR3 protein: CASSYGQGNLAPQHF
J gene: TRBJ1-4; V gene: TRBV12-3/TRBV12-4; CDR3 protein: CASSRGGGNEKLFF
J gene: TRBJ2-1; V gene: TRBV9; CDR3 protein: CASSDHLAGVLFF
J gene: TRBJ2-7; V gene: TRBV5-1; CDR3 protein: CASSTQGTEQYF
J gene: TRBJ2-7; V gene: TRBV5-1; CDR3 protein: CASSPLSGSTYEQYF
J gene: TRBJ2-7; V gene: TRBV19; CDR3 protein: CASSSLRDGDEQYF
J gene: TRBJ2-2; V gene: TRBV4-2; CDR3 protein: CASSKGQANTGELFF
J gene: TRBJ1-5; V gene: TRBV7-9; CDR3 protein: CASSLGNAQPQHF
J gene: TRBJ2-3; V gene: TRBV9; CDR3 protein: CASSVDGVTDTQYF
J gene: TRBJ1-1; V gene: TRBV3-1; CDR3 protein: CASSPGPGTEAFF
J gene: TRBJ2-7; V gene: TRBV6-2/TRBV6-3; CDR3 protein: CASSYVRHYEQYF
J gene: TRBJ2-6; V gene: TRBV9; CDR3 protein: CASSVKTAPSGANVLTF
J gene: TRBJ2-4; V gene: TRBV28; CDR3 protein: CASSLETNGKVAKNIQYF
J gene: TRBJ1-1; V gene: TRBV28; CDR3 protein: CASSPQGALSTEAFF
J gene: TRBJ1-1; V gene: TRBV29-1; CDR3 protein: CSVLLGNTEAFF
J gene: TRBJ2-3; V gene: TRBV12-3/TRBV12-4; CDR3 protein: CASSRDLIADTQYF
J gene: TRBJ2-7; V gene: TRBV16; CDR3 protein: CASSQSLASYEQYF